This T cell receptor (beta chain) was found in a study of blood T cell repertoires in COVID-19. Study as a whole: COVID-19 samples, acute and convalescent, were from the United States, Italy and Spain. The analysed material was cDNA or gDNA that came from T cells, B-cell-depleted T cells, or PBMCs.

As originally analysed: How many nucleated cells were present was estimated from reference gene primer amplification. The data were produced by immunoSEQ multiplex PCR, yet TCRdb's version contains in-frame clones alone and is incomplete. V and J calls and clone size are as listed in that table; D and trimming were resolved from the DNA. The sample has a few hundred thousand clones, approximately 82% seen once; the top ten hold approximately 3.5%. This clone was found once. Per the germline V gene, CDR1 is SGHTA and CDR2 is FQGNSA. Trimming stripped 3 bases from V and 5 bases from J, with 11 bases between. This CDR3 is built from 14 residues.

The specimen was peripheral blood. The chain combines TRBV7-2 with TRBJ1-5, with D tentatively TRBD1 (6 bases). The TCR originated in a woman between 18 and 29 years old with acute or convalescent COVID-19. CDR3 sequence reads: CASSFDRFYQPQHF. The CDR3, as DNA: TGTGCCAGCAGCTTCGACAGGTTCTATCAGCCCCAGCATTTT.